A selection of T cell receptor beta chains follows, all from one sample in a study of blood T cell repertoires in COVID-19. Only in-frame clones appear in the TCRdb table, and some are missing; sequencing was by immunoSEQ multiplex PCR. The table includes tens of thousands of clones, 75% to 95% detected once. Sequencing used peripheral blood. The receptors stem from a human donor with active COVID-19. The donor label of this sample is uncertain. Both conserved end residues are part of each CDR3. Fields, in order: clone size, J gene, D gene, V gene, CDR3 protein, CDR3 DNA. A D gene is named only where the DNA matches it firmly. Part of the rows lack a size; the others show once, few, many or a class for expanded clones.

clone_size: few
j_call: TRBJ1-6
d_call: .
v_call: TRBV9
cdr3_aa: CASSVTGYYSYNSPLHF
cdr3_nt: TGTGCCAGCAGCGTTACAGGGTACTACTCCTATAATTCACCCCTCCACTTT

clone_size: .
j_call: TRBJ1-5
d_call: TRBD1
v_call: TRBV4-1
cdr3_aa: CASSHIDRGDNQPQHF
cdr3_nt: TGCGCCAGCAGCCATATCGACAGGGGGGATAATCAGCCCCAGCATTTT

clone_size: .
j_call: TRBJ2-7
d_call: TRBD1
v_call: TRBV5-1
cdr3_aa: CASSLAQRGGMHSYEQYF
cdr3_nt: TGCGCCAGCAGCTTGGCGCAAAGAGGGGGCATGCACTCCTACGAGCAGTACTTC

clone_size: .
j_call: TRBJ2-5
d_call: TRBD2
v_call: TRBV24-1
cdr3_aa: CATSSGEVETQYF
cdr3_nt: TGTGCCACCAGTAGCGGGGAAGTAGAGACCCAGTACTTC

clone_size: .
j_call: TRBJ2-7
d_call: .
v_call: TRBV6-2/TRBV6-3
cdr3_aa: CASSTDWGGEQYF
cdr3_nt: TGTGCCAGCAGTACGGACTGGGGAGGCGAGCAGTACTTC

clone_size: .
j_call: TRBJ1-5
d_call: .
v_call: TRBV7-3
cdr3_aa: CAVGGVGNQPQHF
cdr3_nt: TGTGCCGTGGGGGGGGTTGGCAATCAGCCCCAGCATTTT

clone_size: .
j_call: TRBJ2-7
d_call: .
v_call: TRBV6-5
cdr3_aa: CASGSMGGYEQYF
cdr3_nt: TGTGCCAGCGGGAGTATGGGGGGCTACGAGCAGTACTTC

clone_size: .
j_call: TRBJ2-4
d_call: TRBD1
v_call: TRBV27
cdr3_aa: CASSLGGGQGGQYF
cdr3_nt: TGTGCCAGCAGTTTAGGGGGGGGACAGGGAGGACAGTACTTC

clone_size: .
j_call: TRBJ1-6
d_call: .
v_call: TRBV6-5
cdr3_aa: CASSYSPGPEDSPLHF
cdr3_nt: TGTGCCAGCAGTTACTCGCCTGGGCCGGAGGATTCACCCCTCCACTTT

clone_size: .
j_call: TRBJ2-5
d_call: .
v_call: TRBV27
cdr3_aa: CASSLDPLAQQETQYF
cdr3_nt: TGTGCCAGCAGTTTAGATCCCCTAGCACAACAAGAGACCCAGTACTTC

clone_size: .
j_call: TRBJ2-2
d_call: TRBD1
v_call: TRBV7-9
cdr3_aa: CASTGTGLNTGELFF
cdr3_nt: TGTGCCAGCACCGGGACAGGGTTAAACACCGGGGAGCTGTTTTTT

clone_size: .
j_call: TRBJ1-5
d_call: .
v_call: TRBV6-5
cdr3_aa: CASSPGGSNQPQHF
cdr3_nt: TGTGCCAGCAGTCCGGGGGGCAGTAATCAGCCCCAGCATTTT

clone_size: once
j_call: TRBJ2-7
d_call: .
v_call: TRBV4-2
cdr3_aa: CASSPGGGDYEQYF
cdr3_nt: TGTGCCAGCAGCCCGGGAGGGGGCGACTACGAGCAGTACTTC

clone_size: .
j_call: TRBJ1-2
d_call: TRBD1
v_call: TRBV6-5
cdr3_aa: CASSPKQGTYYGYTF
cdr3_nt: TGTGCCAGCAGCCCCAAACAGGGGACCTACTATGGCTACACCTTC

clone_size: .
j_call: TRBJ2-6
d_call: .
v_call: TRBV28
cdr3_aa: CASSAGISGANVLTF
cdr3_nt: TGTGCCAGCAGTGCGGGGATTTCTGGGGCCAACGTCCTGACTTTC

clone_size: .
j_call: TRBJ2-5
d_call: TRBD2
v_call: TRBV7-2
cdr3_aa: CASSLGELAGGPGQETQYF
cdr3_nt: TGTGCCAGCAGCTTAGGGGAACTAGCGGGAGGGCCTGGGCAAGAGACCCAGTACTTC

clone_size: .
j_call: TRBJ2-7
d_call: .
v_call: TRBV28
cdr3_aa: CASNLEGVGSYEQYF
cdr3_nt: TGTGCCAGCAACCTCGAGGGGGTTGGGTCCTACGAGCAGTACTTC

clone_size: .
j_call: TRBJ2-7
d_call: TRBD1
v_call: TRBV6-5
cdr3_aa: CASRSQGEGSYEQYF
cdr3_nt: TGTGCCAGCAGGTCACAGGGGGAAGGCTCCTACGAGCAGTACTTC

clone_size: once
j_call: TRBJ1-5
d_call: .
v_call: TRBV19
cdr3_aa: CASSPPEGLAQHF
cdr3_nt: TGTGCCAGTAGTCCCCCAGAGGGTCTCGCCCAGCATTTT

clone_size: .
j_call: TRBJ2-4
d_call: .
v_call: TRBV6-5
cdr3_aa: CASRELMAKNIQYF
cdr3_nt: TGTGCCAGCAGGGAGTTAATGGCCAAAAACATTCAGTACTTC

clone_size: .
j_call: TRBJ1-1
d_call: .
v_call: TRBV18
cdr3_aa: CASSQGQNTEAFF
cdr3_nt: TGTGCCAGCTCACAGGGACAGAACACTGAAGCTTTCTTT

clone_size: .
j_call: TRBJ2-7
d_call: .
v_call: TRBV10-2
cdr3_aa: CASSSGQLSYEQYF
cdr3_nt: TGCGCCAGCAGTTCAGGACAACTCTCCTACGAGCAGTACTTC

clone_size: .
j_call: TRBJ2-1
d_call: TRBD1
v_call: TRBV2
cdr3_aa: CASTTGQGNEQFF
cdr3_nt: TGTGCCAGCACTACGGGACAGGGGAATGAGCAGTTCTTC

clone_size: .
j_call: TRBJ2-1
d_call: TRBD2
v_call: TRBV6-5
cdr3_aa: CASTAGGRESEQFF
cdr3_nt: TGTGCCAGCACGGCGGGAGGCCGGGAGTCTGAGCAGTTCTTC

clone_size: .
j_call: TRBJ1-1
d_call: .
v_call: TRBV19
cdr3_aa: CASSTRTALSTEAFF
cdr3_nt: TGTGCCAGTAGTACGCGGACAGCCCTGTCGACTGAAGCTTTCTTT

clone_size: .
j_call: TRBJ2-3
d_call: TRBD1
v_call: TRBV5-1
cdr3_aa: CASSQGASDTQYF
cdr3_nt: TGCGCCAGCAGTCAGGGGGCATCAGATACGCAGTATTTT

clone_size: .
j_call: TRBJ1-1
d_call: .
v_call: TRBV19
cdr3_aa: CASSMYMNTEAFF
cdr3_nt: TGTGCCAGTAGTATGTACATGAACACTGAAGCTTTCTTT

clone_size: once
j_call: TRBJ1-1
d_call: .
v_call: TRBV29-1
cdr3_aa: CSVEEAGPRKAEAEAFF
cdr3_nt: TGCAGCGTTGAAGAGGCGGGACCCCGAAAGGCTGAGGCTGAAGCTTTCTTT

clone_size: .
j_call: TRBJ2-2
d_call: TRBD2
v_call: TRBV6-2/TRBV6-3
cdr3_aa: CASSRILAGGTGELFF
cdr3_nt: TGTGCCAGCAGTCGTATACTAGCGGGAGGGACCGGGGAGCTGTTTTTT

clone_size: .
j_call: TRBJ2-5
d_call: TRBD2
v_call: TRBV10-1
cdr3_aa: CASSPSSGNAETQYF
cdr3_nt: TGCGCCAGCAGTCCCTCTAGCGGGAATGCGGAGACCCAGTACTTC

clone_size: .
j_call: TRBJ2-7
d_call: TRBD2
v_call: TRBV12-3/TRBV12-4
cdr3_aa: CASSLYGGTWQYF
cdr3_nt: TGTGCCAGCAGTTTATACGGGGGGACGTGGCAGTACTTC

clone_size: .
j_call: TRBJ1-4
d_call: TRBD1
v_call: TRBV2
cdr3_aa: CASSGRQGEKLFF
cdr3_nt: TGTGCCAGCAGTGGGAGACAGGGGGAAAAACTGTTTTTT

clone_size: .
j_call: TRBJ2-5
d_call: .
v_call: TRBV2
cdr3_aa: CASRRSTGPEETQYF
cdr3_nt: TGTGCCAGCAGGAGGAGTACAGGGCCGGAAGAGACCCAGTACTTC

clone_size: .
j_call: TRBJ2-5
d_call: .
v_call: TRBV9
cdr3_aa: CASSVAPSRETQYF
cdr3_nt: TGTGCCAGCAGCGTAGCGCCTAGCCGAGAGACCCAGTACTTC

clone_size: .
j_call: TRBJ2-1
d_call: TRBD2
v_call: TRBV9
cdr3_aa: CASSVGTSGQYNEQFF
cdr3_nt: TGTGCCAGCAGCGTAGGGACTAGCGGACAATACAATGAGCAGTTCTTC

clone_size: .
j_call: TRBJ1-2
d_call: .
v_call: TRBV5-4
cdr3_aa: CASSPGTTLGYTF
cdr3_nt: TGTGCCAGCAGCCCCGGGACAACTTTAGGCTACACCTTC

clone_size: .
j_call: TRBJ2-5
d_call: .
v_call: TRBV2
cdr3_aa: CASSREETQYF
cdr3_nt: TGTGCCAGCAGTCGAGAGGAGACCCAGTACTTC

clone_size: .
j_call: TRBJ1-5
d_call: .
v_call: TRBV7-2
cdr3_aa: CASSLTGGGRYQPQHF
cdr3_nt: TGTGCCAGCAGCTTGACGGGAGGGGGGCGATATCAGCCCCAGCATTTT

clone_size: .
j_call: TRBJ2-1
d_call: TRBD2
v_call: TRBV11-2
cdr3_aa: CASSSSGGSYNEQFF
cdr3_nt: TGTGCCAGCAGCTCAAGCGGGGGCTCCTACAATGAGCAGTTCTTC

clone_size: .
j_call: TRBJ1-5
d_call: .
v_call: TRBV28
cdr3_aa: CASRLSDRYSNQPQHF
cdr3_nt: TGTGCCAGCAGACTATCGGACAGATATAGCAATCAGCCCCAGCATTTT

clone_size: .
j_call: TRBJ1-2
d_call: TRBD1
v_call: TRBV24-1
cdr3_aa: CATSGTGDYGYTF
cdr3_nt: TGTGCCACCAGCGGGACAGGGGACTATGGCTACACCTTC

clone_size: .
j_call: TRBJ2-1
d_call: TRBD1
v_call: TRBV28
cdr3_aa: CASRETGKDEQFF
cdr3_nt: TGTGCCAGCAGGGAGACAGGGAAAGATGAGCAGTTCTTC

clone_size: .
j_call: TRBJ2-5
d_call: TRBD2
v_call: TRBV28
cdr3_aa: CASRDGTNKETQYF
cdr3_nt: TGTGCCAGCAGAGACGGGACTAACAAAGAGACCCAGTACTTC

clone_size: .
j_call: TRBJ2-1
d_call: .
v_call: TRBV11-2
cdr3_aa: CASSLDSLNEQFF
cdr3_nt: TGTGCCAGCAGCTTAGATTCACTCAATGAGCAGTTCTTC

clone_size: .
j_call: TRBJ2-7
d_call: .
v_call: TRBV24-1
cdr3_aa: CATSDLATDRYEQYF
cdr3_nt: TGTGCCACCAGTGATTTGGCGACCGACAGATACGAGCAGTACTTC

clone_size: .
j_call: TRBJ2-5
d_call: .
v_call: TRBV29-1
cdr3_aa: CSVYEGRETQYF
cdr3_nt: TGCAGCGTTTATGAGGGAAGGGAGACCCAGTACTTC

clone_size: .
j_call: TRBJ1-4
d_call: TRBD1
v_call: TRBV29-1
cdr3_aa: CSAGQGINEKLFF
cdr3_nt: TGCAGCGCCGGACAGGGCATAAATGAAAAACTGTTTTTT

clone_size: once
j_call: TRBJ2-1
d_call: .
v_call: TRBV30
cdr3_aa: CAWSGLALYNEQFF
cdr3_nt: TGTGCCTGGAGCGGACTTGCCCTATACAATGAGCAGTTCTTC

clone_size: .
j_call: TRBJ2-5
d_call: .
v_call: TRBV24-1
cdr3_aa: CATSDRGAGETQYF
cdr3_nt: TGTGCCACCAGTGATCGCGGGGCCGGGGAGACCCAGTACTTC

clone_size: .
j_call: TRBJ2-7
d_call: TRBD2
v_call: TRBV29-1
cdr3_aa: CSARTSGTYEQYF
cdr3_nt: TGCAGCGCTAGGACTAGCGGGACCTACGAGCAGTACTTC

clone_size: .
j_call: TRBJ2-5
d_call: .
v_call: TRBV9
cdr3_aa: CASTSRKGTQYF
cdr3_nt: TGTGCCAGCACTAGCCGGAAGGGGACCCAGTACTTC

clone_size: .
j_call: TRBJ2-2
d_call: .
v_call: TRBV27
cdr3_aa: CASRRGQNTGELFF
cdr3_nt: TGTGCCAGCAGACGAGGACAAAACACCGGGGAGCTGTTTTTT

clone_size: .
j_call: TRBJ2-3
d_call: .
v_call: TRBV7-2
cdr3_aa: CASSLTASTDTQYF
cdr3_nt: TGTGCCAGCAGCTTGACAGCTAGCACAGATACGCAGTATTTT

clone_size: once
j_call: TRBJ2-7
d_call: TRBD2
v_call: TRBV7-9
cdr3_aa: CASSQGLAGVYEQYF
cdr3_nt: TGTGCCAGCAGCCAAGGGCTAGCGGGCGTTTACGAGCAGTACTTC

clone_size: .
j_call: TRBJ2-5
d_call: TRBD2
v_call: TRBV19
cdr3_aa: CASSSLAGETQYF
cdr3_nt: TGTGCCAGTAGTAGTCTAGCGGGGGAGACCCAGTACTTC

clone_size: .
j_call: TRBJ1-1
d_call: .
v_call: TRBV5-4
cdr3_aa: CASSGRGTEAFF
cdr3_nt: TGTGCCAGCAGCGGGAGAGGCACTGAAGCTTTCTTT

clone_size: .
j_call: TRBJ2-3
d_call: .
v_call: TRBV5-1
cdr3_aa: CASSSDGGLSPDTQYF
cdr3_nt: TGCGCCAGCAGCTCCGACGGGGGGCTCAGTCCAGATACGCAGTATTTT

clone_size: .
j_call: TRBJ2-2
d_call: TRBD2
v_call: TRBV28
cdr3_aa: CASRDSGRKGPGELFF
cdr3_nt: TGTGCCAGCAGAGATAGCGGGAGAAAAGGTCCCGGGGAGCTGTTTTTT

clone_size: .
j_call: TRBJ2-1
d_call: .
v_call: TRBV28
cdr3_aa: CASSIPGRPYNEQFF
cdr3_nt: TGTGCCAGCAGTATCCCAGGGCGTCCCTACAATGAGCAGTTCTTC

clone_size: few
j_call: TRBJ2-7
d_call: TRBD2
v_call: TRBV12-5
cdr3_aa: CASGSPSTSGLTYEQYF
cdr3_nt: TGTGCTAGTGGTTCCCCTAGCACTAGCGGGCTTACCTACGAGCAGTACTTC